The text below deals with one TCR beta chain. What antigen it recognizes has not been identified. Per-nucleotide qualities are absent, and no much larger clonotype sits a single base away. The data belong to a study of technical replicates of blood from a handful of donors (dated by TCRdb to 2015 to 2018). Library construction relied on the immunoSEQ multiplex PCR assay. This immuneACCESS table, as held by TCRdb, lists in-frame sequences with V and J called but not all clones. Of the missing ones, under half trace to an unresolved V gene in checked studies; the others have no known cause. The sample data list around 80,000 clones, and around nine tenths of these were observed just once. Approximately 0.25% of the sample rests with the top ten. CDR1 and CDR2, per the germline V gene, are SGHTA and FQGNSA. Unmatched junction bases come to 3, with V trimmed by 4 bases and J by 5 bases. Reading from cysteine to phenylalanine, the CDR3 counts 15 amino acids. The kept DNA is CDR3 alone, 45 bases in frame from the first base.

The sequenced sample consisted of T cells isolated from PBMCs. In this chain, TRBV7-2 is recombined with TRBJ2-1; the central 12 bases match TRBD2. This TCR was recovered from a human donor in good health. The nucleotide sequence reads TGTGCCAGCAGCTGGACTAGCGGGGCCAACAATGAGCAGTTCTTC. This translates into CASSWTSGANNEQFF.